This T cell receptor beta chain was retrieved from a study of blood T cell repertoires in COVID-19. Study-level information: The samples span acute and convalescent COVID-19 from the United States, Italy and Spain.

Method: immunoSEQ multiplex PCR; TCRdb's copy keeps in-frame clones and lacks some. Altogether 150,000 or so clones are present, roughly 87% being singletons, with the ten largest covering about 5%. This clone was counted a few times. The CDR3 loop spans 15 amino acids. Trimming left V 1 base short and J 2 bases short, with 13 bases between. CDR1 is SGHRS, CDR2 YFSETQ, per germline. J is TRBJ2-7 and V is TRBV5-1; D may be TRBD2 (5 bases). The material sequenced was peripheral blood. The sequence came from a human donor in a cohort sampled during active COVID-19. The CDR3 region is CASSLSDGGAYEQYF. CDR3 DNA sequence: TGCGCCAGCAGCTTGAGCGATGGAGGAGCCTACGAGCAGTACTTC.